Listed below are T cell receptor beta chains from one sample, sequenced in a study of human T cells and chemical hapten exposure. TCRdb reanalysed the RACE reads using MiXCR and keeps one entry per CDR3 protein. The data show 300,000 to 400,000 distinct CDR3 sequences, 4.5% to 6% seen once. Specimen: whole blood, collected in connection with sensitization to the hapten diphenylcyclopropenone (DPC). These receptors were collected from a woman aged 50 to 60 with alopecia areata. Some clones in this sample may be carry-over from other donors' samples. Both conserved end residues are part of each CDR3. A D gene is named only where the DNA matches it firmly. Where a row states a size, it is once, few, many or the class of an expanded clone; other rows omit it.

V: TRBV7-8
size: many
J: TRBJ1-4
D: NA
DNA: TGTGCCAGCAGCCGCCAACTTTCAGCAGCAACTAATGAAAAACTGTTTTTT
CDR3: CASSRQLSAATNEKLFF

V: TRBV9
size: NA
J: TRBJ2-7
D: TRBD1
DNA: TGTGCCAGCAGCGTAGCTCCGGGACAGGGCTACGAGCAGTACTTC
CDR3: CASSVAPGQGYEQYF

V: TRBV6-5
size: NA
J: TRBJ1-1
D: TRBD1
DNA: TGTGCCAGCAGTTTGGACAGGGGAATACCCGCTATGAACACTGAAGCTTTCTTT
CDR3: CASSLDRGIPAMNTEAFF

V: TRBV15
size: many
J: TRBJ1-1
D: NA
DNA: TGTGCCACCAGCAGAGATCAGGGGAGCACTGAAGCTTTCTTT
CDR3: CATSRDQGSTEAFF

V: TRBV20-1
size: NA
J: TRBJ2-1
D: NA
DNA: TGCAGTGCTAGCCTCTTTTTCTACTCCTACAATGAGCAGTTCTTC
CDR3: CSASLFFYSYNEQFF

V: TRBV6-5
size: many
J: TRBJ1-6
D: NA
DNA: TGTGCCAGCAGTTACTCGAATTCACCCCTCCACTTT
CDR3: CASSYSNSPLHF

V: TRBV7-6
size: few
J: TRBJ2-3
D: TRBD2
DNA: TGTGCCAGCAGCTCGGGACTAGCGGGGTCCTTTACAGATACGCAGTATTTT
CDR3: CASSSGLAGSFTDTQYF

V: TRBV20-1
size: many
J: TRBJ2-1
D: NA
DNA: TGCAGTGCTAGGACTCACTACTCCTACAATGAGCAGTTCTTC
CDR3: CSARTHYSYNEQFF

V: TRBV12-3/TRBV12-4
size: NA
J: TRBJ2-1
D: NA
DNA: TGTGCCAGCAGTGGAGGACCCGGGAATGAGCAGTTCTTC
CDR3: CASSGGPGNEQFF

V: TRBV6-5
size: many
J: TRBJ1-2
D: TRBD1
DNA: TGTGCCAGCCGGGGGAGGGGGCGGAACTATGGCTACACCTTC
CDR3: CASRGRGRNYGYTF

V: TRBV11-2
size: few
J: TRBJ2-1
D: TRBD1
DNA: TGTGCCAGCAGCTTGCAGGGGGCACGTATTGAGCAGTTCTTC
CDR3: CASSLQGARIEQFF